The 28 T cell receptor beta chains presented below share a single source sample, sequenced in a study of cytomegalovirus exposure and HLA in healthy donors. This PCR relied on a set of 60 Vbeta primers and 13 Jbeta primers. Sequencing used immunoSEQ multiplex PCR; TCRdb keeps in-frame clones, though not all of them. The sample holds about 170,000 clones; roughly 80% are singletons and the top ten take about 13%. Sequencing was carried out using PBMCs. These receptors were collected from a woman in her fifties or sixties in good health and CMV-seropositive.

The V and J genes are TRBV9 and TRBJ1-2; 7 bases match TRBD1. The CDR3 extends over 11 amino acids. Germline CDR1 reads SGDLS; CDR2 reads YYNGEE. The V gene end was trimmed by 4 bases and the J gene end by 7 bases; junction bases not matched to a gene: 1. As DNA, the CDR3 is TGTGCCAGCAGCCCAGGGGGTGGCTACACCTTC. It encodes CASSPGGGYTF.

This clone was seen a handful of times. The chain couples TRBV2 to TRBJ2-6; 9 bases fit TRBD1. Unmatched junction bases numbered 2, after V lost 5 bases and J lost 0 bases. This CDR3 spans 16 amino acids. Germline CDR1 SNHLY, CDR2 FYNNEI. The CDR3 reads CASSKDRGSGANVLTF. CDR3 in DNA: TGTGCCAGCAGTAAGGACAGGGGCTCTGGGGCCAACGTCCTGACTTTC.

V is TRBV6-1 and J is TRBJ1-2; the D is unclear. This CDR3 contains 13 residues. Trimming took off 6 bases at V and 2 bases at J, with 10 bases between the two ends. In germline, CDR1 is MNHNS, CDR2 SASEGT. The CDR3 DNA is TGTGCCAGCAGCGCAGAGGCCAACTATGGCTACACCTTC. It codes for CASSAEANYGYTF.

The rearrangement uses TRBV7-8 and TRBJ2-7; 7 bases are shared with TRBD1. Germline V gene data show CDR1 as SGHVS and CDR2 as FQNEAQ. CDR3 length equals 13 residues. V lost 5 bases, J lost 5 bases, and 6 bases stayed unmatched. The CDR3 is CASSPRQGNEQYF. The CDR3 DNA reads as TGTGCCAGCAGCCCTCGACAGGGTAACGAGCAGTACTTC.

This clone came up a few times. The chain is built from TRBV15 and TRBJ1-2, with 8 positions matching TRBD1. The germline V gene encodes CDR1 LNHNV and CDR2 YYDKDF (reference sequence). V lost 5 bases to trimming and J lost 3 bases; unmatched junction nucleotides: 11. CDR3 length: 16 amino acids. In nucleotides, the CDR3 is TGTGCCACCAGCTCCCGGACAGGGTGGAAGGACTATGGCTACACCTTC. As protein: CATSSRTGWKDYGYTF. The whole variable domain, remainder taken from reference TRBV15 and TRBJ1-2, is DAMVIQNPRYQVTQFGKPVTLSCSQTLNHNVMYWYQQKSSQAPKLLFHYYDKDFNNEADTPDNFQSRRPNTSFCFLDIRSPGLGDTAMYLCATSSRTGWKDYGYTFGSGTRLTVV.

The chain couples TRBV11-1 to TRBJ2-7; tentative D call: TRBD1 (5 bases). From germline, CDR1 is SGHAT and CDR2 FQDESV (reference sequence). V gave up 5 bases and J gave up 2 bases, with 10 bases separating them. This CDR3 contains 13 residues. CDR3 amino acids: CASSLTDPYEQYF. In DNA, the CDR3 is TGTGCCAGCAGCCTGACAGATCCCTACGAGCAGTACTTC. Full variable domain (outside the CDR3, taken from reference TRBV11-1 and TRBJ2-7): EAEVAQSPRYKITEKSQAVAFWCDPISGHATLYWYRQILGQGPELLVQFQDESVVDDSQLPKDRFSAERLKGVDSTLKIQPAELGDSAMYLCASSLTDPYEQYFGPGTRLTVT.

The CDR3 is CASSSRQASGNTIYF. In DNA form, the CDR3 reads TGTGCCAGCAGCTCCAGACAGGCCTCTGGAAACACCATATATTTT. This sequence joins TRBV7-2 and TRBJ1-3; D may be TRBD1 (6 bases). The CDR3 runs 15 residues. Germline V gives CDR1 SGHTA, CDR2 FQGNSA. Trimming cost V 4 bases and J 0 bases, with 10 bases left between them. Drawing the rest from reference TRBV7-2 and TRBJ1-3, the complete variable domain is GAGVSQSPSNKVTEKGKDVELRCDPISGHTALYWYRQSLGQGLEFLIYFQGNSAPDKSGLPSDRFSAERTGGSVSTLTIQRTQQEDSAVYLCASSSRQASGNTIYFGEGSWLTVV.

The CDR3 is CASSGGQDQETQYF. The CDR3 DNA follows: TGTGCCAGCAGCGGCGGACAGGACCAAGAGACCCAGTACTTC. V and J are TRBV5-4 and TRBJ2-5; 7 nucleotides line up with TRBD1. The ends lost 4 bases at V and 0 bases at J; junction bases unmatched: 3. This CDR3 is 14 amino acids long. In germline, CDR1 is SGHNT, CDR2 YYREEE (reference sequence).

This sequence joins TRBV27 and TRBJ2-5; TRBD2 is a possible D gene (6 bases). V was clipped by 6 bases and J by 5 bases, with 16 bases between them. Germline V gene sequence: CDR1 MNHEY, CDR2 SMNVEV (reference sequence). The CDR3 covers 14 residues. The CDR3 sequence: CASRTTGRGETQYF. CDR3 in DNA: TGTGCCAGCAGAACCACGGGACGGGGGGAGACCCAGTACTTC.

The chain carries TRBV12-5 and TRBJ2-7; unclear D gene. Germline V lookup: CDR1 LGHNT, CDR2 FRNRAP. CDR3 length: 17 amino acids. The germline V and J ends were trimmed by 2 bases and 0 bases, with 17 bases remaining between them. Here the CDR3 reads CASGLFNSLLSSYEQYF. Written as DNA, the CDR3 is TGTGCTAGTGGTTTGTTCAACAGCCTCCTGAGCTCCTACGAGCAGTACTTC.

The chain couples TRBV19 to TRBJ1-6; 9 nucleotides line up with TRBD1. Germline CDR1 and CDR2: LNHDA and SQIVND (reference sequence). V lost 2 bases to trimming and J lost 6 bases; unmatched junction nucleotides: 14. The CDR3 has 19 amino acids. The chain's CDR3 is CASSIHLGRQGDFNSPLHF. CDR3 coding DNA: TGTGCCAGTAGTATACATCTAGGAAGACAGGGGGATTTTAATTCACCCCTCCACTTT.

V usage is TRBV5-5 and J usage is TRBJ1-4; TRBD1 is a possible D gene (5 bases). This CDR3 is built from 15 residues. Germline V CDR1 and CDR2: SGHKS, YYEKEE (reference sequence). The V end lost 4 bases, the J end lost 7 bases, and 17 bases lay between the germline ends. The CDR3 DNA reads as TGTGCCAGCAGCCAAGTGCAGGGATGGGGTGAAAAACTGTTTTTT. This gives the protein CASSQVQGWGEKLFF.

The CDR3 is CASTGDRNSNQPQHF. DNA for the CDR3: TGTGCCAGCACGGGCGACAGAAATAGCAATCAGCCCCAGCATTTT. J is TRBJ1-5 and V is TRBV6-1, with D possibly TRBD1 on 5 matching bases. The CDR3 spans 15 residues. In germline, CDR1 is MNHNS, CDR2 SASEGT. Trimming cost V 7 bases and J 0 bases, with 13 bases left between them.

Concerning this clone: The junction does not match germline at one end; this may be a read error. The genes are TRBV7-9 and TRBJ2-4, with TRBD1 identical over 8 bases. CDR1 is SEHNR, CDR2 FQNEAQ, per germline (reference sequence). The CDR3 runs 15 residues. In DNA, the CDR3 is TGTTCCAGCAGCCCCGGGACAGGCGACAAAAACATTCAGTACTTC. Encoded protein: CSSSPGTGDKNIQYF. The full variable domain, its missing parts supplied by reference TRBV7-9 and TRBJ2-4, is DTGVSQNPRHKITKRGQNVTFRCDPISEHNRLYWYRQTLGQGPEFLTYFQNEAQLEKSRLLSDRFSAERPKGSFSTLEIQRTEQGDSAMYLCSSSPGTGDKNIQYFGAGTRLSVL.

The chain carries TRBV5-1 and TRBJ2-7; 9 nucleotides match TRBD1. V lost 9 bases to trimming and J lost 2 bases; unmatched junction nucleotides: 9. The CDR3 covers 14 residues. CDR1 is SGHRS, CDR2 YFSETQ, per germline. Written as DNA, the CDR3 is TGCGCCACCGGAACGGGACAGGGTCCCTACGAGCAGTACTTC. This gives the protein CATGTGQGPYEQYF.

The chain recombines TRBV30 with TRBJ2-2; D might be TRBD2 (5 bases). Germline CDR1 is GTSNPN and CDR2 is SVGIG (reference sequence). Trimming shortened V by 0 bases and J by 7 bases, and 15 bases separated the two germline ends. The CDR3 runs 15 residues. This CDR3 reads CAWSVRGISNGELFF. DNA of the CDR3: TGTGCCTGGAGTGTACGGGGAATAAGTAACGGGGAGCTGTTTTTT.

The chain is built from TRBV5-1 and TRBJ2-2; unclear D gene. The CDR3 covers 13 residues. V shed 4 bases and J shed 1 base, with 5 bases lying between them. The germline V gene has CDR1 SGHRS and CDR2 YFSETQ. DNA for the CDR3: TGCGCCAGCAGCCTAAGGAACACCGGGGAGCTGTTTTTT. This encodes CASSLRNTGELFF. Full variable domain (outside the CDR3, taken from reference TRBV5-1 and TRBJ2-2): KAGVTQTPRYLIKTRGQQVTLSCSPISGHRSVSWYQQTPGQGLQFLFEYFSETQRNKGNFPGRFSGRQFSNSRSEMNVSTLELGDSALYLCASSLRNTGELFFGEGSRLTVL.

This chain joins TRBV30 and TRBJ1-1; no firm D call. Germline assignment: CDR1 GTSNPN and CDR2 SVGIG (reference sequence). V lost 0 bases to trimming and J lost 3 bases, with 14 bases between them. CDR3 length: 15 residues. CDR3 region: CAWSVRWRRDTEAFF. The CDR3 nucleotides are TGTGCCTGGAGTGTACGGTGGCGTCGGGACACTGAAGCTTTCTTT. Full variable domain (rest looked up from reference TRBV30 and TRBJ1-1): SQTIHQWPATLVQPVGSPLSLECTVEGTSNPNLYWYRQAAGRGLQLLFYSVGIGQISSEVPQNLSASRPQDRQFILSSKKLLLSDSGFYLCAWSVRWRRDTEAFFGQGTRLTVV.

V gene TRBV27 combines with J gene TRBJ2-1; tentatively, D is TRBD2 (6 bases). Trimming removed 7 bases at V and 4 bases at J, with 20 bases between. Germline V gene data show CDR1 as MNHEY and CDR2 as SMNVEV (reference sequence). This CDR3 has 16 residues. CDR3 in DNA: TGTGCCAGCAAAACGACTAGGCGTTGGGATTACAATGAGCAGTTCTTC. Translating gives CASKTTRRWDYNEQFF.

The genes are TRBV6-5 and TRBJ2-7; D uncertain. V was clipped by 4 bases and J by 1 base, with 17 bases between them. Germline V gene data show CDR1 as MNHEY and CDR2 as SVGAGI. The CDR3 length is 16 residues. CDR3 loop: CASSSLKQADSYEQYF. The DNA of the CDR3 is TGTGCCAGCAGTTCCTTGAAGCAGGCTGATTCCTACGAGCAGTACTTC.

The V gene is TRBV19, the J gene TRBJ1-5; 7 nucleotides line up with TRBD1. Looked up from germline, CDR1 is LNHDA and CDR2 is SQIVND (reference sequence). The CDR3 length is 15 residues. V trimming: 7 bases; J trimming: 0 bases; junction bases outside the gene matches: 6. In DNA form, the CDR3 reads TGTGCCAGTACCCGGTCAGGGGGTAGCAATCAGCCCCAGCATTTT. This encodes CASTRSGGSNQPQHF.

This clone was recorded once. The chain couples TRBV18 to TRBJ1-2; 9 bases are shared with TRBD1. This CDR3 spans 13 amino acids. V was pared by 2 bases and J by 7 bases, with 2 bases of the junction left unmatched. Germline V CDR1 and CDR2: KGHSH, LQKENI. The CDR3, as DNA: TGTGCCAGCTCACCAGGACAGGGGCTTGGCTACACCTTC. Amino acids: CASSPGQGLGYTF. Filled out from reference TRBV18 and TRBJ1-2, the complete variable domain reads NAGVMQNPRHLVRRRGQEARLRCSPMKGHSHVYWYRQLPEEGLKFMVYLQKENIIDESGMPKERFSAEFPKEGPSILRIQQVVRGDSAAYFCASSPGQGLGYTFGSGTRLTVV.

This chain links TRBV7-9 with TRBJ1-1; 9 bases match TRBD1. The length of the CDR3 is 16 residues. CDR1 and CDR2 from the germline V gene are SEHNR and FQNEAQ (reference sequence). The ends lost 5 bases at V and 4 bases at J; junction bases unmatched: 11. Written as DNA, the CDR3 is TGTGCCAGCAGCCCCACGCGACAGGGGGTGGGCACTGAAGCTTTCTTT. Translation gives CASSPTRQGVGTEAFF.

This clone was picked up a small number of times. CDR3 in amino acids: CASSLIPGTGFEKLFF. The CDR3 nucleotides read TGTGCCAGCAGTTTAATCCCCGGGACAGGGTTTGAAAAACTGTTTTTT. The gene calls are TRBV27 and TRBJ1-4; TRBD1 aligns across 9 bases. Trimming at V came to 2 bases and at J to 7 bases, leaving 8 bases not matched to a gene. Germline CDR1 MNHEY, CDR2 SMNVEV (reference sequence). This CDR3 is built from 16 residues.

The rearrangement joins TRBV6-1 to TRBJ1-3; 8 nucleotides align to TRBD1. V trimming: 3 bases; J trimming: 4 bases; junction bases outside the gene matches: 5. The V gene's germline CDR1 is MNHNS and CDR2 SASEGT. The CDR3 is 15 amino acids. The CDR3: CASSDQGARGNTIYF. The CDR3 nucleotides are TGTGCCAGCAGTGACCAGGGGGCGCGGGGAAACACCATATATTTT.

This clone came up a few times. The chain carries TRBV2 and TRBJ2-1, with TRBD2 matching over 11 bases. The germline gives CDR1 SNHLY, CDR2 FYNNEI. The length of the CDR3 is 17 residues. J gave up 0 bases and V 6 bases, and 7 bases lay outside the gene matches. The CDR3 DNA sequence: TGTGCCAGCAGGAAAGGGACTAGCGGTGCCTCCTACAATGAGCAGTTCTTC. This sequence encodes CASRKGTSGASYNEQFF. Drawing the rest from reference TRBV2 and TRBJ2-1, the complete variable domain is EPEVTQTPSHQVTQMGQEVILRCVPISNHLYFYWYRQILGQKVEFLVSFYNNEISEKSEIFDDQFSVERPDGSNFTLKIRSTKLEDSAMYFCASRKGTSGASYNEQFFGPGTRLTVL.

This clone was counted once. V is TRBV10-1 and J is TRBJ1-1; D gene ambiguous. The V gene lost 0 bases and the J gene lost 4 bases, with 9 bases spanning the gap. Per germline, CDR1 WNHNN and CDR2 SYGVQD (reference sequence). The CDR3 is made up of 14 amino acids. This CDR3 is CASSESSASTEAFF. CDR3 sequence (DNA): TGCGCCAGCAGTGAGTCGTCCGCGAGCACTGAAGCTTTCTTT.

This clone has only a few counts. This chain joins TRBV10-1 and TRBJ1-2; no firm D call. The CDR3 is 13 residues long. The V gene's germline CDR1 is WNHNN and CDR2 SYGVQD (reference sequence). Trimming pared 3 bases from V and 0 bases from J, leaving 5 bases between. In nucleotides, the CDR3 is TGCGCCAGCAGTGATCGGGCTAACTATGGCTACACCTTC. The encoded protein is CASSDRANYGYTF.